Below, one T cell receptor (beta chain) is given with its context. The data derive from a study of cytomegalovirus exposure and HLA in healthy donors. The repertoire was sequenced with immunoSEQ multiplex PCR; TCRdb's copy has only in-frame clones and lacks some. The sample has 50,000 to 65,000 clones; around 96% are singletons. The germline gives CDR1 SGHRS, CDR2 YFSETQ. V dropped 4 bases and J dropped 9; count of bases not matched to a gene: 14. The CDR3 is 16 residues long. Sequencing was carried out using PBMCs. The chain links TRBV5-1 to TRBJ2-1; 9 bases agree with TRBD1. The receptor's source is a woman between 18 and 29 years old in good health and CMV-seronegative. CDR3 residues: CASSGRGTGLVSEQFF. The CDR3 DNA reads TGCGCCAGCAGCGGCCGCGGGACAGGGTTAGTTAGTGAGCAGTTCTTC.